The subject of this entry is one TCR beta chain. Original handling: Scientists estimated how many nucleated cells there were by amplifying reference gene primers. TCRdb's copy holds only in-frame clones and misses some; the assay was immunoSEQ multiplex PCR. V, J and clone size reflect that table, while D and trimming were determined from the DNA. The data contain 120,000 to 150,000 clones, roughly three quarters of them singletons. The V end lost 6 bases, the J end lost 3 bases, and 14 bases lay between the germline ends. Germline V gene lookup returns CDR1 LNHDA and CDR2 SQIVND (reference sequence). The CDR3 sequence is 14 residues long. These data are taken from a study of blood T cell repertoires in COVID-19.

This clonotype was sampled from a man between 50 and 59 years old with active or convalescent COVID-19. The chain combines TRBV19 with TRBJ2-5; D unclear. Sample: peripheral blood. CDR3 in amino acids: CASSNPGEEETQYF. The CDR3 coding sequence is TGTGCCAGTAGCAACCCCGGCGAGGAAGAGACCCAGTACTTC.